This T cell receptor beta chain was sequenced for a study of response to subunit inactivated influenza vaccine. Study-wide findings and caveats: It was the authors' suggestion that each seasonal influenza vaccination recruits few new T cells.

TCRdb fed the RT-PCR reads into MiXCR, producing one record per CDR3 protein. The sample contains 700,000 to 900,000 distinct CDR3 sequences, about 20% of which appear only once. As concerns this clonotype: What it binds is unknown.

Per germline, CDR1 SGDLS and CDR2 YYNGEE. V lost 0 bases and J lost 4; bases outside the gene matches: 5. This CDR3 is 16 amino acids long. Sequenced material: PBMCs from blood, taken about 5 days after vaccination. V is TRBV9 and J is TRBJ2-1, with 9 bases matching TRBD2. The sequence came from a man aged 50 to 60 who received an inactivated influenza vaccine. In nucleotides, the CDR3 is TGTGCCAGCAGCGTAGAGGCGGGGGGGCTTTACAATGAGCAGTTCTTC. It yields the protein CASSVEAGGLYNEQFF.